Below, one T cell receptor (beta chain) is given with its context. Its antigen is still unknown. Per-nucleotide qualities are absent, and no much larger clonotype sits a single base away. This sample was included in a study of blood T cell repertoires in COVID-19 (TCRdb year 2020). For the wider study: The collaborator samples originated in the United States, Italy and Spain and spanned the acute and convalescent phases of COVID-19. Subjects who had been exposed to COVID-19, were actively infected with it, or had recovered from it provided the deeply sampled blood TCRbeta repertoires that made up the dataset. The repertoires were released in a freely available public database intended as a resource for research on the immune response to SARS-CoV-2. Sample metadata almost always included a de-identified subject ID, COVID-19 status, age in years and sex. The samples were drawn from two sources: the first 160 participants of the ongoing ImmuneRACE study, and 1,200 or so subjects contributed by 6 global collaborators. The material from the prospective study consisted of cDNA or gDNA derived from T cells, B-cell-depleted T cells, or PBMCs. Where available, HLA class I and class II types were taken from metadata supplied by the sample provider and were not determined by assay-based typing. On the study overall, not on this receptor specifically: How much clinical and demographic metadata was included differed by source and by participant, and the metadata was provided uncurated.

TCRbeta CDR3 regions were amplified from genomic DNA by means of the immunoSEQ Assay, a bias-controlled multiplex PCR. The original pipeline was this. Nucleated cell counts per sample were estimated from amplification of reference gene primers within the assay. To quantify the absolute abundance of each unique TCRbeta CDR3 rearrangement, sequence reads were collapsed and filtered. For each sample, productive Simpson clonality was calculated by taking the square root of Simpson's diversity index across productive rearrangements. The table comes from immuneACCESS by way of TCRdb, which keeps in-frame sequences with V and J called. Part of the clones is missing from these tables; in studies checked, under half for an unresolved V gene and the rest for unknown reasons. The V and J calls and clone size were taken over from that table, and D and trimming were inferred from the DNA. In all, the sample holds about 42,000 clones, and approximately 91% of those were seen once. The biggest ten clones account for less than 3% of the sample.

Whole blood was collected in K2EDTA tubes by collaborating institutions according to the institutions' own protocols. Collaborator samples were shipped for TCRbeta analysis as frozen whole blood, isolated PBMCs, or DNA extracted from either sample type. Taken from the germline V gene (reference sequence), the CDR1 and CDR2 loops are LGHDT and YNNKEL. Deletion took 0 bases off V and 9 bases off J, with a span of 12 bases between the germline ends. From the cysteine up to the phenylalanine, the CDR3 has a length of 14 residues. The DNA shown is the 42-base CDR3, in frame from base 1. The specimen was peripheral blood. The source is a human donor in a cohort sampled during active COVID-19. Recombination connected TRBV3-1 (or the pseudogene TRBV3-2) to TRBJ1-5; the D gene assignment is ambiguous. Here the CDR3 is given as CASSQDFRYAPQHF. The DNA reads TGTGCCAGCAGCCAAGACTTCAGGTACGCGCCCCAGCATTTT.